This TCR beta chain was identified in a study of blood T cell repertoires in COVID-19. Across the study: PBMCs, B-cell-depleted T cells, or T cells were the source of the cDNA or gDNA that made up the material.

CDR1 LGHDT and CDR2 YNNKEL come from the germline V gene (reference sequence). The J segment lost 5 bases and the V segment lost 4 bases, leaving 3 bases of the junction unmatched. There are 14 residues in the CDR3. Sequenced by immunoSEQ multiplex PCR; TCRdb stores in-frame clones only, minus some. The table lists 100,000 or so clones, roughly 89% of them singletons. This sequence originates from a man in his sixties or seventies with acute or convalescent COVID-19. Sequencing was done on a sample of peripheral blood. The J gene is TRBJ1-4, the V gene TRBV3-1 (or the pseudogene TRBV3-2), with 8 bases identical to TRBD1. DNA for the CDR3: TGTGCCAGCAGCCCGGACAGGGCGAATGAAAAACTGTTTTTT. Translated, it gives CASSPDRANEKLFF.